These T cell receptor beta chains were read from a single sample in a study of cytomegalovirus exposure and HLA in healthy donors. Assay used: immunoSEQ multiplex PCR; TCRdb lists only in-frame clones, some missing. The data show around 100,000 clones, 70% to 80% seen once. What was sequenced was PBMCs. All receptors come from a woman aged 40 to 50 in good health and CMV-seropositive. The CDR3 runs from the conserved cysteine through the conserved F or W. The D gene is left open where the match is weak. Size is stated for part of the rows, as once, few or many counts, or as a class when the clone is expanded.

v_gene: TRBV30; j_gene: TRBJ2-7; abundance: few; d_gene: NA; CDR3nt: TGTGCCTGGAGCAGCGGGCAGGTCCCCTACGAGCAGTACTTC; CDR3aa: CAWSSGQVPYEQYF
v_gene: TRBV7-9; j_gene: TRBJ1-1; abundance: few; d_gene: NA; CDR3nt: TGTGCCAGCAGCTTCGGACAGGAAGCTTTCTTT; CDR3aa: CASSFGQEAFF
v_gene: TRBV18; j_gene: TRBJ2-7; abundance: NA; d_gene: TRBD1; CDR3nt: TGTGCCAGCTCGAATTCCAGGACAGGCTCCGACGAGCAGTACTTC; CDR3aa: CASSNSRTGSDEQYF
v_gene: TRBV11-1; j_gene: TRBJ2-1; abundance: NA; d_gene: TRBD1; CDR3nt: TGTGCCAGCAGCCCTCGGACAGGGCCGATTTACAATGAGCAGTTCTTC; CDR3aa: CASSPRTGPIYNEQFF
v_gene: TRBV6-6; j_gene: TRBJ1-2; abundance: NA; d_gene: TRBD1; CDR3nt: TGTGCCAGCAGTGTCGGGACAGCTTCCTATGGCTACACCTTC; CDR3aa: CASSVGTASYGYTF
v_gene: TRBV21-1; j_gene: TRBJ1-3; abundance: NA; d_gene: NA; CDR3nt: TGTGCCAGCAGCAAAGAGAAGGGGGCTACTGGAAACACCATATATTTT; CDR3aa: CASSKEKGATGNTIYF
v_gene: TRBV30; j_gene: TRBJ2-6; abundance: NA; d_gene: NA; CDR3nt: TGTGCCTGGGGCCACTCTGGGGCCAACGTCCTGACTTTC; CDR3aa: CAWGHSGANVLTF
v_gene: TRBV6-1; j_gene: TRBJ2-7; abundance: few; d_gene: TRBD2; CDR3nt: TGTGCCAGCAGTGGGACTAGCGGGAGATACGAGCAGTACTTC; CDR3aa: CASSGTSGRYEQYF
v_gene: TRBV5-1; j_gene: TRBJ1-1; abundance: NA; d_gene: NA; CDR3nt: TGCGCCAGCAGCCCTACAGCCCGGATGAACACTGAAGCTTTCTTT; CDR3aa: CASSPTARMNTEAFF
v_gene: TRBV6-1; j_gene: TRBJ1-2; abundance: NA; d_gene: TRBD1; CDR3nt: TGTGCCAGCAGTGGTCAACAGGGGGTCGACTATGGCTACACCTTC; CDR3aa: CASSGQQGVDYGYTF
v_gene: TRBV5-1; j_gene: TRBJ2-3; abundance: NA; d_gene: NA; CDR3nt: TGCGCCAGCAGCTTGGGGCCAATCACAGATACGCAGTATTTT; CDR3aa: CASSLGPITDTQYF
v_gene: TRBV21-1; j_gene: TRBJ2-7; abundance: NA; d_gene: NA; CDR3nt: TGTGCCAGCAGCAAAGAACAGGTCTCGAGCTCCTACGAGCAGTACTTC; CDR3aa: CASSKEQVSSSYEQYF
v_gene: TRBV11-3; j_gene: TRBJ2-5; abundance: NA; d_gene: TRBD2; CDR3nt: TGTGCCAGCAGCCAGGGGACTAGCGGGAGAGAGACCCAGTACTTC; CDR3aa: CASSQGTSGRETQYF
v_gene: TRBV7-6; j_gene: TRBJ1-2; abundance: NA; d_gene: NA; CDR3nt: TGTGCCAGCAGCTTAGGGGAGGGCAGAGGAACCTATGGCTACACCTTC; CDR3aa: CASSLGEGRGTYGYTF
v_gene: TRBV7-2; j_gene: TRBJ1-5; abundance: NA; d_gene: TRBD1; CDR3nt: TGTGCCAGCAGCACAAGGACAGGGGCGACCAATCAGCCCCAGCATTTT; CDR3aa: CASSTRTGATNQPQHF
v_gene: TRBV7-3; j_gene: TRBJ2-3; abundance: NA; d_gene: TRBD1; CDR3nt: TGTGCCAGCAGCCCGGGACAGGGGCACACAGATACGCAGTATTTT; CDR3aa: CASSPGQGHTDTQYF
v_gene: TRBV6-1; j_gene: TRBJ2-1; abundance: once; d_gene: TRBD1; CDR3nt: TGTGCCAGCAGTGATGCCGGGACAGGGTATGGGAATGAGCAGTTCTTC; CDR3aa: CASSDAGTGYGNEQFF
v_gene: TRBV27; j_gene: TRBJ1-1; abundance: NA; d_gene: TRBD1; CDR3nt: TGTGCCAGCAGTCCGGACCCAGGGGGTCGTCTGAACACTGAAGCTTTCTTT; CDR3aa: CASSPDPGGRLNTEAFF
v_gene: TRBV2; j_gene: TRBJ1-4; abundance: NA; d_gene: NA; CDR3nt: TGTGCCAGCAGTTTGAGGGCTGGTGAAAAACTGTTTTTT; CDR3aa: CASSLRAGEKLFF
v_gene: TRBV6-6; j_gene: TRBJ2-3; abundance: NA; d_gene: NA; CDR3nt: TGTGCCAGCAGTCCCCAGGGCAATACGCAGTATTTT; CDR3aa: CASSPQGNTQYF
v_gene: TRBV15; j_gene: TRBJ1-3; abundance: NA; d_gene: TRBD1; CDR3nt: TGTGCCACCAGCCCGGGACAGTCCTCTGGAAACACCATATATTTT; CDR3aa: CATSPGQSSGNTIYF
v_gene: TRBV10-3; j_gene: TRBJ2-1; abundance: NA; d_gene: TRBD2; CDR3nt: TGTGCCATCAGTGAGCGCGGGAGCTCCTACAATGAGCAGTTCTTC; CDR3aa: CAISERGSSYNEQFF
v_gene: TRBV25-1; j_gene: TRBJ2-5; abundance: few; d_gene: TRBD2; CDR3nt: TGTGCCAGCAGTGCCTGGGAGACTAGCCGGGAGGGGACCCAGTACTTC; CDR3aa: CASSAWETSREGTQYF
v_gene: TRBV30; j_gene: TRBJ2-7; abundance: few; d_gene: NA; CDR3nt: TGTGCCTGGAGTGTACTTGGGGGGTACGAGCAGTACTTC; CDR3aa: CAWSVLGGYEQYF
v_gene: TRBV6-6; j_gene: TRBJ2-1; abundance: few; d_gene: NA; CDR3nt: TGTGCCAGCAGTTTACAGGGTGAGCAGTTCTTC; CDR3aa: CASSLQGEQFF
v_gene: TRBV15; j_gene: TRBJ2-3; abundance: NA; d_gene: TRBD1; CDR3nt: TGTGCCACCAGCACGTTGACAGGGACCACAGATACGCAGTATTTT; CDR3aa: CATSTLTGTTDTQYF
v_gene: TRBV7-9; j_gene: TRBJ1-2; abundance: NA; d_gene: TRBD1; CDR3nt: TGTGCCAGCAGCTCCCGGGACAGGGCAGGGCTTAACTATGGCTACACCTTC; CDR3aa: CASSSRDRAGLNYGYTF
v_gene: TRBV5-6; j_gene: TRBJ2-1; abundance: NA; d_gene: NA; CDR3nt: TGTGCCAGCAGCTTTAGAGATGAGCAGTTCTTC; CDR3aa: CASSFRDEQFF
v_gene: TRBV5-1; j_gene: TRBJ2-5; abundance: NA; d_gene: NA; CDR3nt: TGCGCCAGCAGCTTTTCCGGGGGAGAGACCCAGTACTTC; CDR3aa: CASSFSGGETQYF
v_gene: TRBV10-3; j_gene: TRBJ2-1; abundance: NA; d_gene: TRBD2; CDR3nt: TGTGCCATCAGGTCCGCAGGGGCGGGGGGGCGGGATGAGCAGTTCTTC; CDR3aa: CAIRSAGAGGRDEQFF
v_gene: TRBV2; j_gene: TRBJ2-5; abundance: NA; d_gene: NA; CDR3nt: TGTGCCAGCCTCCCTTGGGCGAGCGGAGAGACCCAGTACTTC; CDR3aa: CASLPWASGETQYF
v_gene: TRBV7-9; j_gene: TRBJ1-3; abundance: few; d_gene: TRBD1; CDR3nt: TGTGCCAGCAGCACTTTTGTACAGGGGGCTGCTGGAAACACCATATATTTT; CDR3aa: CASSTFVQGAAGNTIYF
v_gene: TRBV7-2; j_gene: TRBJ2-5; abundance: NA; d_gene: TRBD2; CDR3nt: TGTGCCAGCAGCCCCGCCGTCGCGGGGGGCCTCCGGGAGACCCAGTACTTC; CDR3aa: CASSPAVAGGLRETQYF
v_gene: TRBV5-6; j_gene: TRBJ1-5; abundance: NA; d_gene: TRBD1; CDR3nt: TGTGCCAGCACTGTGGCAGGGGGGAATCAGCCCCAGCATTTT; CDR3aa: CASTVAGGNQPQHF
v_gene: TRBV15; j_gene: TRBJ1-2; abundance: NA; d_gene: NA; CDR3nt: TGTGCCACCAGCAGAGACCCTTCTGGCTACACCTTC; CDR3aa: CATSRDPSGYTF
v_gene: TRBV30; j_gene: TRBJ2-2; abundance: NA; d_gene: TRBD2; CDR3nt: TGTGCCTGGAGTGTACTTAGGGGAGGACTAGCGGGGGTCGGGAACACCGGGGAGCTGTTTTTT; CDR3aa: CAWSVLRGGLAGVGNTGELFF
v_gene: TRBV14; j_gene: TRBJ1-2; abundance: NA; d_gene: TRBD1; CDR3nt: TGTGCCAGCAGCCACTCCGGGACAGGGAGGATCGACTATGGCTACACCTTC; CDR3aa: CASSHSGTGRIDYGYTF
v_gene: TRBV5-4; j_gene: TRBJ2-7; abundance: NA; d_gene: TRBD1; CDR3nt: TGTGCCAGCAGCCCGGGACAGGGGATTTCCGAGCAGTACTTC; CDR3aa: CASSPGQGISEQYF
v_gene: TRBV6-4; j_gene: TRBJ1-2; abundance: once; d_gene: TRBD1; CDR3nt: TGTGCCAGCAGGGGACAGGGAGCCTATGGCTACACCTTC; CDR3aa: CASRGQGAYGYTF
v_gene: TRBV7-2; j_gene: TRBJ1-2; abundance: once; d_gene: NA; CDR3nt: TGTGCCAGCAGGCCCGGGGGGGCCTCTAACTATGGCTACACCTTC; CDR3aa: CASRPGGASNYGYTF
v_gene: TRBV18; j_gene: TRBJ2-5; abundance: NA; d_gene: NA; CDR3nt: TGTGCCAGCTCACCACCTTCGGTAGAGACCCAGTACTTC; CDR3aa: CASSPPSVETQYF
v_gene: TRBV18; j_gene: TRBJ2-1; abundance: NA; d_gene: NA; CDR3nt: TGTGCCAGCTCACCCTCACTGACCACAGGCTCCAATGAGCAGTTCTTC; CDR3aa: CASSPSLTTGSNEQFF
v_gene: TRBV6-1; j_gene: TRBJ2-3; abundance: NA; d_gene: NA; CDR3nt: TGTGCCAGCAGTGGAGGACAGTTCACAGATACGCAGTATTTT; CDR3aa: CASSGGQFTDTQYF
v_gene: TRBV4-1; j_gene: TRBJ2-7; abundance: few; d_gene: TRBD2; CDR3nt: TGCGCCAGCAGCCTCTCTAGCGGGGGGGCCTACGAGCAGTACTTC; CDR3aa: CASSLSSGGAYEQYF